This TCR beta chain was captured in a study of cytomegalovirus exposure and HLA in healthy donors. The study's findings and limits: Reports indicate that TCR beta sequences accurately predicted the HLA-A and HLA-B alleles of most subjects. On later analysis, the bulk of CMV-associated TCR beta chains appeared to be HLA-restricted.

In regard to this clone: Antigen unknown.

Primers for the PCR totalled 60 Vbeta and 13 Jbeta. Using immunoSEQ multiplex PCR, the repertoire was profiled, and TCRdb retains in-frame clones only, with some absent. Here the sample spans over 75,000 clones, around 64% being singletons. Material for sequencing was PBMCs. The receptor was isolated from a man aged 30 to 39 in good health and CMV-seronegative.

CDR3: CASSFGRGVRSTDTQYF. In DNA form, the CDR3 reads TGTGCCAGCAGCTTCGGAAGGGGTGTTCGGAGCACAGATACGCAGTATTTT. V and J are TRBV7-3 and TRBJ2-3; a weak D match, TRBD1 (5 bases). The V gene lost 3 bases and the J gene lost 0 bases, with 16 bases spanning the gap. The V gene's germline CDR1 is SGHTA and CDR2 FQGTGA. The CDR3 runs to 17 residues.